The entry below gives a single T cell receptor beta chain sequence along with its context. Sequencing was performed with immunoSEQ multiplex PCR; in TCRdb, only in-frame clones are kept and a portion is missing. This sample yields over 100,000 clones, of which less than 95% are seen a single time; 3% to 4.5% belongs to the top ten. Germline loops: CDR1 MNHNS, CDR2 SASEGT. The CDR3 length is 15 residues. V gave up 8 bases and J gave up 4 bases, with 18 bases separating them. The sample's time point: peripheral blood 6 weeks after treatment start. Each patient supplied 1 to 8 pretreatment and on-treatment samples. The data were taken from a study of PD-L1 blockade in urothelial cancer.

The specimen comprised PBMCs, sampled around atezolizumab (anti-PD-L1) treatment. This receptor was taken from a man aged 55-75 years with urothelial cancer. The gene calls are TRBV6-1 and TRBJ1-5; D gene ambiguous. CDR3 in amino acids: CASCSSAGYNQPQHF. CDR3 coding DNA: TGTGCCAGCTGTAGTTCGGCAGGTTATAATCAGCCCCAGCATTTT.